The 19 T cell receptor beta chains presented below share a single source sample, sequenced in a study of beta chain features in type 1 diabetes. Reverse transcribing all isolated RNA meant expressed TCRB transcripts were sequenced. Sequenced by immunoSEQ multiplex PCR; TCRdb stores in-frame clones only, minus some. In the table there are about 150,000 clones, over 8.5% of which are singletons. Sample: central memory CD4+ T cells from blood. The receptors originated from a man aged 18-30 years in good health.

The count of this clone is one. This CDR3 reads CASSPGSGGKETQYF. The CDR3 bases are TGTGCCAGCTCACCGGGAAGCGGGGGGAAAGAGACCCAGTACTTC. The gene calls are TRBV18 and TRBJ2-5, with 9 bases lining up with TRBD2. CDR1 and CDR2 (germline): KGHSH, LQKENI. Trimming removed 3 bases from V and 3 bases from J; junction bases left unmatched: 5. There are 15 residues in the CDR3.

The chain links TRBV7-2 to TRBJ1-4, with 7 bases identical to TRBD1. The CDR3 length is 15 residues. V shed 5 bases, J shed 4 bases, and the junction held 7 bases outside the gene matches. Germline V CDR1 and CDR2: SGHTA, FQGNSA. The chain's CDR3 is CASSRSGQHNEKLFF. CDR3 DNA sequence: TGTGCCAGCAGCCGCTCGGGACAGCATAATGAAAAACTGTTTTTT.

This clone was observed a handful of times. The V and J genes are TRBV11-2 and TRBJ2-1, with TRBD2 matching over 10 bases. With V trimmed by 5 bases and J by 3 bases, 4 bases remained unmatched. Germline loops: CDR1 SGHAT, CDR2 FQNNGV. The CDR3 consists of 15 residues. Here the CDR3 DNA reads TGTGCCAGCAGCATTACTAGCGGGGACTACAATGAGCAGTTCTTC. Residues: CASSITSGDYNEQFF.

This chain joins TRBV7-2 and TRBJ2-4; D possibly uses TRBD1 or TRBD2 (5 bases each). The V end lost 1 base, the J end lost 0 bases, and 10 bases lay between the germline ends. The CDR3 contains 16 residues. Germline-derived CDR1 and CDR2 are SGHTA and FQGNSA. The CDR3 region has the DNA TGTGCCAGCAGCTTAGGGGGGACGTTAGCCAAAAACATTCAGTACTTC. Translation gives CASSLGGTLAKNIQYF.

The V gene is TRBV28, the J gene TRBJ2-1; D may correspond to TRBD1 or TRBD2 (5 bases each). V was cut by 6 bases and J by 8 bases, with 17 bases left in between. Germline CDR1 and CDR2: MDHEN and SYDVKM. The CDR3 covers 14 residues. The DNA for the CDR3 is TGTGCCAGCAGCCTGCCGGGACCAGGCGATGAGCAGTTCTTC. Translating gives CASSLPGPGDEQFF. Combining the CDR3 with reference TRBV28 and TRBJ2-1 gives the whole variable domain DVKVTQSSRYLVKRTGEKVFLECVQDMDHENMFWYRQDPGLGLRLIYFSYDVKMKEKGDIPEGYSVSREKKERFSLILESASTNQTSMYLCASSLPGPGDEQFFGPGTRLTVL.

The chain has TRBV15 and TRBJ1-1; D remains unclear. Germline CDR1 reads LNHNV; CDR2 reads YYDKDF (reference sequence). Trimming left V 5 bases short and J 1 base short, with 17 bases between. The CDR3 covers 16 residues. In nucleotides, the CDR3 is TGTGCCACCAGCCCGATGCCTCGGATTGGGAACACTGAAGCTTTCTTT. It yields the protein CATSPMPRIGNTEAFF.

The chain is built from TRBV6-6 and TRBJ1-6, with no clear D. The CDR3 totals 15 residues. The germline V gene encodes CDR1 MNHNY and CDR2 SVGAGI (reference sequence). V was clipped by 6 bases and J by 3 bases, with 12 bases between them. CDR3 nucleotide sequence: TGTGCCAGCAGCCCGGAAGCCGGCTATAATTCACCCCTCCACTTT. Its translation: CASSPEAGYNSPLHF.

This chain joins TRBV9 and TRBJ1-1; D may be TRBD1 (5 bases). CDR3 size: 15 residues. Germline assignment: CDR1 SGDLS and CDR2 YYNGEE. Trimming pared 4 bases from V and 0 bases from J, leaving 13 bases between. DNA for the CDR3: TGTGCCAGCAGCTCCCGACAGAGTATGAACACTGAAGCTTTCTTT. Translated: CASSSRQSMNTEAFF.

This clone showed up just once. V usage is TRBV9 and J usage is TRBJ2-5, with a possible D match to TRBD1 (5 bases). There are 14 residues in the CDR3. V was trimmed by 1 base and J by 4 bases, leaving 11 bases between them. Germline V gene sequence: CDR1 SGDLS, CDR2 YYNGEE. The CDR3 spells CASSVLQGPETQYF. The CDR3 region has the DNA TGTGCCAGCAGCGTACTCCAGGGCCCAGAGACCCAGTACTTC.

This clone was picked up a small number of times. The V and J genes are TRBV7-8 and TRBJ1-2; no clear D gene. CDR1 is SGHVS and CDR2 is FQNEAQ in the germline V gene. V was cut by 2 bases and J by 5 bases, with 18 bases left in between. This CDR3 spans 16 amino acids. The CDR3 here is CASSLRVMATRYGYTF. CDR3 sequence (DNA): TGTGCCAGCAGCTTAAGAGTGATGGCCACCCGATATGGCTACACCTTC. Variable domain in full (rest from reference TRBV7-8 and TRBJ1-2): GAGVSQSPRYKVAKRGQDVALRCDPISGHVSLFWYQQALGQGPEFLTYFQNEAQLDKSGLPSDRFFAERPEGSVSTLKIQRTQQEDSAVYLCASSLRVMATRYGYTFGSGTRLTVV.

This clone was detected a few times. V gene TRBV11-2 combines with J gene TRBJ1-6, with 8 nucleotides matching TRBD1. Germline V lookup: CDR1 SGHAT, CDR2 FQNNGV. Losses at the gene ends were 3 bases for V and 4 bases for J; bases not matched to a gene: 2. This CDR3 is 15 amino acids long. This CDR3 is CASSFRQGYNSPLHF. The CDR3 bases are TGTGCCAGCAGCTTTAGACAGGGGTATAATTCACCCCTCCACTTT.

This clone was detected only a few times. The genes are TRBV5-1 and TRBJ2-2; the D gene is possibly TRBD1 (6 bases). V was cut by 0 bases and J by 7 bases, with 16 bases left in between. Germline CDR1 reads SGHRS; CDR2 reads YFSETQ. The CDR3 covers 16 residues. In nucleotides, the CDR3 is TGCGCCAGCAGCTTGGAAAGGGCTGCAGGGGACGGGGAGCTGTTTTTT. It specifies CASSLERAAGDGELFF. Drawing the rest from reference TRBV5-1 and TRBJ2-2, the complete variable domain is KAGVTQTPRYLIKTRGQQVTLSCSPISGHRSVSWYQQTPGQGLQFLFEYFSETQRNKGNFPGRFSGRQFSNSRSEMNVSTLELGDSALYLCASSLERAAGDGELFFGEGSRLTVL.

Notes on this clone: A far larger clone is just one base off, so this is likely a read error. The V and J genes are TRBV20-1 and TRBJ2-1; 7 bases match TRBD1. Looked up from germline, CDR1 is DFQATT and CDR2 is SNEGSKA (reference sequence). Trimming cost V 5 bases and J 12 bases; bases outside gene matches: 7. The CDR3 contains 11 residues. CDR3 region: CSAGEGGGQFF. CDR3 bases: TGCAGTGCTGGTGAAGGGGGCGGGCAGTTCTTC.

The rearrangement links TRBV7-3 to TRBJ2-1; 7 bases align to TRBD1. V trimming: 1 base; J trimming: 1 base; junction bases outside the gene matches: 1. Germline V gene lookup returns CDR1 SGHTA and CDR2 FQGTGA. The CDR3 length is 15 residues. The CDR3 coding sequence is TGTGCCAGCAGCTTAAACAGGGGATCCTACAATGAGCAGTTCTTC. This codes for CASSLNRGSYNEQFF.

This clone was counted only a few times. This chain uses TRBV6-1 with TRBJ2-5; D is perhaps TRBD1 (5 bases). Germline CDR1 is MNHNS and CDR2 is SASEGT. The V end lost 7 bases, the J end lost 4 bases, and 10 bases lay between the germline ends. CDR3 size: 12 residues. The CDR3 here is CASNPDRETQYF. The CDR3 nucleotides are TGTGCCAGCAATCCCGACAGAGAGACCCAGTACTTC.

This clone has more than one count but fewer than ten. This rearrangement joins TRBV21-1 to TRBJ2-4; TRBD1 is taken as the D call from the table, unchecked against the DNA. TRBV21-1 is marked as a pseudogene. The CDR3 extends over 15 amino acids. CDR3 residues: CASSRQQGRQNIQYF. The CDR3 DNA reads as TGTGCCAGCAGCCGACAGCAAGGCAGGCAAAACATTCAGTACTTC.

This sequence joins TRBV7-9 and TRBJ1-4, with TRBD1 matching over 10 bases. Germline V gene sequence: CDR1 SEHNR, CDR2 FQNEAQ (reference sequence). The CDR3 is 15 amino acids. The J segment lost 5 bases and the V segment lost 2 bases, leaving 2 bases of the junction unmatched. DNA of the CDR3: TGTGCCAGCAGCTTAATGGGACAGGGGAATGAAAAACTGTTTTTT. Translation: CASSLMGQGNEKLFF.

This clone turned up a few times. DNA for the CDR3: TGTGCCAGCAGCTTAAGGCCCCCAGGCCCAGGCGATGAAAAACTGTTTTTT. Translated: CASSLRPPGPGDEKLFF. This chain uses TRBV7-6 with TRBJ1-4; D is uncertain. Trimming removed 2 bases at V and 6 bases at J, with 19 bases between. The germline gives CDR1 SGHVS, CDR2 FNYEAQ. CDR3 size: 17 residues.

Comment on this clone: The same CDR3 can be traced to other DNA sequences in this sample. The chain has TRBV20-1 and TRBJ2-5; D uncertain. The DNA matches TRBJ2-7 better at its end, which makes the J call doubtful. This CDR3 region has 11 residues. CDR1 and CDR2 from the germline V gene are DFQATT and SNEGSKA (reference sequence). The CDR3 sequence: CSGGLSYEQYF. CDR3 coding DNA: TGCAGTGGTGGTCTCTCCTACGAGCAGTACTTC.